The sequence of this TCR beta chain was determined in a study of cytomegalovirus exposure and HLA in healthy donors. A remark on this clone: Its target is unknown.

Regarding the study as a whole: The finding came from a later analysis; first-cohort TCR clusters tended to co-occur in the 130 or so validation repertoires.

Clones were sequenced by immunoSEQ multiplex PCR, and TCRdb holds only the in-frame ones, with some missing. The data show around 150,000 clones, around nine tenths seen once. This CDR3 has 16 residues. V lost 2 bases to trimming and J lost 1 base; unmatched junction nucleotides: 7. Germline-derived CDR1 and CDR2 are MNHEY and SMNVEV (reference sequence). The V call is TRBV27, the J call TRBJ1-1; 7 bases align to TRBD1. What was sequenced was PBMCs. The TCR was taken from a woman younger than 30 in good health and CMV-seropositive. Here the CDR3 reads CASSLGGGRTNTEAFF. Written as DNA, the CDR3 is TGTGCCAGCAGTTTAGGAGGGGGCAGGACGAACACTGAAGCTTTCTTT.